This T cell receptor beta chain was captured by sequencing in a study of blood T cell repertoires in COVID-19. Study summary: Sample material is recorded as cDNA or gDNA derived from T cells, B-cell-depleted T cells, or PBMCs.

This clone was counted once. Patients in Seattle were enrolled during active infection, then followed longitudinally. Authors' processing steps: For nucleated cells, counts were estimated from reference gene primer amplification. Sequencing used immunoSEQ multiplex PCR; TCRdb keeps in-frame clones, though not all of them. V, J and clone size were drawn from that table, and D and trimming were deduced from the DNA. This sample yields some 260,000 clones, of which approximately 89% are seen a single time; around 6.5% belongs to the top ten. This CDR3 region has 12 residues. V was shortened by 2 bases and J by 3 bases, with 8 bases between the two germline ends. CDR1 and CDR2 (germline): GTSNPN, SVGIG (reference sequence).

Sequencing was done on a sample of peripheral blood. This receptor was obtained from a woman aged 25 to 39 with COVID-19, enrolled during active disease. This rearrangement joins TRBV30 to TRBJ2-7; D remains unclear. The CDR3 reads CAWSPRGYEQYV. The CDR3 DNA reads as TGTGCCTGGAGTCCTCGAGGCTACGAGCAGTACGTC.